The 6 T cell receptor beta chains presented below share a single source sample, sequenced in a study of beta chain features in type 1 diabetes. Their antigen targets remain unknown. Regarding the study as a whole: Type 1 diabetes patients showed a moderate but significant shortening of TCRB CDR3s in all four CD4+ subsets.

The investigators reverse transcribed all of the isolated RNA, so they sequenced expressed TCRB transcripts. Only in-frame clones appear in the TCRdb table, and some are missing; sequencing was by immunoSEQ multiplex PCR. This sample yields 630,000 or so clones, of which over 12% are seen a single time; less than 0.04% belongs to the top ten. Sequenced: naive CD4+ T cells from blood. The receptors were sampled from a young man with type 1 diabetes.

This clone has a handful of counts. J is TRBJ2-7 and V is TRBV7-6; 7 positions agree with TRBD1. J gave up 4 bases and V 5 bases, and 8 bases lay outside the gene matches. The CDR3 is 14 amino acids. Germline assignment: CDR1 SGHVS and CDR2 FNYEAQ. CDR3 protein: CASSVWTGPYEQYF. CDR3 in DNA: TGTGCCAGCAGCGTCTGGACAGGACCATACGAGCAGTACTTC.

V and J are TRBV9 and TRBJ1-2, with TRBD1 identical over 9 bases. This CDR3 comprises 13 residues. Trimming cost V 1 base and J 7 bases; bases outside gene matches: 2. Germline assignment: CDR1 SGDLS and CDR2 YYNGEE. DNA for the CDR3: TGTGCCAGCAGCGTACGGACAGGGGTTGGCTACACCTTC. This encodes CASSVRTGVGYTF.

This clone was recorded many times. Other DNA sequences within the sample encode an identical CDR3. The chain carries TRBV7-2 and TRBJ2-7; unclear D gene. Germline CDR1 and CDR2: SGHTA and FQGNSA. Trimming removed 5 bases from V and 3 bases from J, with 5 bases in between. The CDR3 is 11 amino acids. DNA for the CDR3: TGTGCCAGCAGCCCCGGCTACGAGCAGTACTTC. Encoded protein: CASSPGYEQYF. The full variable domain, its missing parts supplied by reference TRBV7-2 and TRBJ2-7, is GAGVSQSPSNKVTEKGKDVELRCDPISGHTALYWYRQSLGQGLEFLIYFQGNSAPDKSGLPSDRFSAERTGGSVSTLTIQRTQQEDSAVYLCASSPGYEQYFGPGTRLTVT.

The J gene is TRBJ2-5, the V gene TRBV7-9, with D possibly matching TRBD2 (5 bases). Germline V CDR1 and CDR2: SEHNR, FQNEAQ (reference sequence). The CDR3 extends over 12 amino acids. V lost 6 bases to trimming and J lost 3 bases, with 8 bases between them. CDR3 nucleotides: TGTGCCAGCAGTAAGGGAGAAGAGACCCAGTACTTC. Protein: CASSKGEETQYF.

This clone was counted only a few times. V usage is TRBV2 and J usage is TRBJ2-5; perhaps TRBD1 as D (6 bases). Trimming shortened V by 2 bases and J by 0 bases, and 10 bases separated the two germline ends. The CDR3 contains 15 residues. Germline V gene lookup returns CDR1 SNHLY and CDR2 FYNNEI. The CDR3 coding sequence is TGTGCCAGCAGTGAATTCGGACAGAACCAAGAGACCCAGTACTTC. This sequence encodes CASSEFGQNQETQYF. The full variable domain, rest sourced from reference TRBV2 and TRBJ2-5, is EPEVTQTPSHQVTQMGQEVILRCVPISNHLYFYWYRQILGQKVEFLVSFYNNEISEKSEIFDDQFSVERPDGSNFTLKIRSTKLEDSAMYFCASSEFGQNQETQYFGPGTRLLVL.

The CDR3 is CASSLTLVTQYF. The CDR3 DNA reads TGTGCCAGCAGCTTAACCCTAGTTACGCAGTATTTT. The gene calls are TRBV7-2 and TRBJ2-3; D unresolved. V dropped 2 bases and J dropped 8 bases, with 8 bases sitting between them. Looked up from germline, CDR1 is SGHTA and CDR2 is FQGNSA. CDR3 length: 12 residues.